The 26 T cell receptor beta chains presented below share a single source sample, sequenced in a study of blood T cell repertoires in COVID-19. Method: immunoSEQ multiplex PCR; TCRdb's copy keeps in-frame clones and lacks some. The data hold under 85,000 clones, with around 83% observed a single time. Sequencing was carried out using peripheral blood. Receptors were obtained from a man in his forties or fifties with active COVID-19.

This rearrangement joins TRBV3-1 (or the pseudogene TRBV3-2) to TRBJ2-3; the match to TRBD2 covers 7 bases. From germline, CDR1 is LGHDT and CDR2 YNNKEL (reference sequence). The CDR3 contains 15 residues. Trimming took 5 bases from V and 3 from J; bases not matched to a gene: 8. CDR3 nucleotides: TGTGCCAGCAGCAGCCAAACTAGCGAAACAGATACGCAGTATTTT. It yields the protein CASSSQTSETDTQYF.

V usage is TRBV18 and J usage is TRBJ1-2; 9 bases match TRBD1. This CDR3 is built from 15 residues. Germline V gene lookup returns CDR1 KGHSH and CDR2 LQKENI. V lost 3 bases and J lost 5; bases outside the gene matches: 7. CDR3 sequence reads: CASSPADRGRYGYTF. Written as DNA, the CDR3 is TGTGCCAGCTCACCGGCGGACAGGGGACGGTATGGCTACACCTTC.

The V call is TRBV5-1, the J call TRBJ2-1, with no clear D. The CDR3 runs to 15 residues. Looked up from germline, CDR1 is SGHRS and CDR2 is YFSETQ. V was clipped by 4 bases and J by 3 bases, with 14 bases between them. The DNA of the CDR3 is TGCGCCAGCAGCATACCCCCGGCGGACTACAATGAGCAGTTCTTC. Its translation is CASSIPPADYNEQFF.

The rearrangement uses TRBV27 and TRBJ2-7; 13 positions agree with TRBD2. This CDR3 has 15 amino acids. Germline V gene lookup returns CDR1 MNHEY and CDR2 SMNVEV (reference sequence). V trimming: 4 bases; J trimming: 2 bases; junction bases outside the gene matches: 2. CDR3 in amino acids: CASSSTSGRTYEQYF. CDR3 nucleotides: TGTGCCAGCAGTTCGACTAGCGGGAGGACCTACGAGCAGTACTTC.

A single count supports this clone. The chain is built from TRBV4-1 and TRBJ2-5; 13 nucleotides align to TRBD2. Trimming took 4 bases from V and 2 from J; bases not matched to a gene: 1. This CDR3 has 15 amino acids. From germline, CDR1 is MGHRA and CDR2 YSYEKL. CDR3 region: CASSLLAGGQETQYF. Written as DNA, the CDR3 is TGCGCCAGCAGCCTACTAGCGGGGGGGCAAGAGACCCAGTACTTC.

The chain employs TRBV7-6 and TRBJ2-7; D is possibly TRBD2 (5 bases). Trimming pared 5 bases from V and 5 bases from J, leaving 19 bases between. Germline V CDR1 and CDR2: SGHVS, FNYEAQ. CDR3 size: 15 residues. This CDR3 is CASSVTGGRLNEQYF. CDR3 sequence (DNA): TGTGCCAGCAGCGTGACTGGAGGACGTCTGAACGAGCAGTACTTC.

CDR3: CASRGGREQSGQPQHF. The DNA of the CDR3 is TGCGCCAGCAGGGGGGGGAGGGAGCAATCAGGCCAGCCCCAGCATTTT. The gene calls are TRBV5-1 and TRBJ1-5; TRBD1 is a possible D gene (5 bases). V was trimmed by 5 bases and J by 7 bases, leaving 22 bases between them. The CDR3 has 16 amino acids. CDR1 and CDR2 (germline): SGHRS, YFSETQ.

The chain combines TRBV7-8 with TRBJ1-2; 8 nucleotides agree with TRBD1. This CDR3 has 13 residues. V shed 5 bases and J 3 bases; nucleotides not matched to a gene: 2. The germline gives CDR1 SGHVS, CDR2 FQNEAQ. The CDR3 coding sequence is TGTGCCAGCAGCCCACAGGGGGACTATGGCTACACCTTC. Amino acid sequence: CASSPQGDYGYTF.

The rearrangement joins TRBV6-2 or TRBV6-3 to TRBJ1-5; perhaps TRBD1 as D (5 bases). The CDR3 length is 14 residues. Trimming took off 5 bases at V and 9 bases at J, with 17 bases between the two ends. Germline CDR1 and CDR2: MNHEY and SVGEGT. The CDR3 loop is CASSPTGEGRPQHF. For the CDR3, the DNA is TGTGCCAGCAGTCCGACGGGGGAGGGTCGGCCCCAGCATTTT.

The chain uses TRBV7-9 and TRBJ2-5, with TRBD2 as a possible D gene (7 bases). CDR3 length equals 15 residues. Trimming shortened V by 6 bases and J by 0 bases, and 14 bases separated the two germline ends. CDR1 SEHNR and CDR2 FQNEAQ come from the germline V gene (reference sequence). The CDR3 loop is CASSWGGGNQETQYF. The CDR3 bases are TGTGCCAGCAGTTGGGGGGGCGGAAACCAAGAGACCCAGTACTTC. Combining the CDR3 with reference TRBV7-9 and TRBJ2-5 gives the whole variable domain DTGVSQNPRHKITKRGQNVTFRCDPISEHNRLYWYRQTLGQGPEFLTYFQNEAQLEKSRLLSDRFSAERPKGSFSTLEIQRTEQGDSAMYLCASSWGGGNQETQYFGPGTRLLVL.

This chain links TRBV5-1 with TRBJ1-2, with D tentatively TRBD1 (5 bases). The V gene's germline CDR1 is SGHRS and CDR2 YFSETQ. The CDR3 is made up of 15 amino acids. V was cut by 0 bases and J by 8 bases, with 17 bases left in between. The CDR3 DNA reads TGCGCCAGCAGCTTGGCCCTAACGCAGGGTTTCGGCTACACCTTC. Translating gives CASSLALTQGFGYTF.

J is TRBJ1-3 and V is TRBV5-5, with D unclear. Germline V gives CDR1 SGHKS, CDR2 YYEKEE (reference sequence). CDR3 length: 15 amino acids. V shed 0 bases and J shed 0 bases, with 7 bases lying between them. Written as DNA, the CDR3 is TGTGCCAGCAGCTTGGCGCCTAGCTCTGGAAACACCATATATTTT. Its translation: CASSLAPSSGNTIYF.

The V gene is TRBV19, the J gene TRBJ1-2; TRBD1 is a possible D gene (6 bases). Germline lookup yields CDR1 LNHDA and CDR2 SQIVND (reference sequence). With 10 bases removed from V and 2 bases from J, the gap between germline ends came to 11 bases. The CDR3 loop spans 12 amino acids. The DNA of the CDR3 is TGTGCCACCCCGGGACAAAACTATGGCTACACCTTC. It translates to CATPGQNYGYTF.

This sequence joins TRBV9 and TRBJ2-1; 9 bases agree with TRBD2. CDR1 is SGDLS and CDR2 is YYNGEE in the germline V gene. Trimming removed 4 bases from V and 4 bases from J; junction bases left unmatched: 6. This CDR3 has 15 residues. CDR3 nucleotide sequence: TGTGCCAGCAGCTACGGGACTAGCTTATACAATGAGCAGTTCTTC. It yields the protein CASSYGTSLYNEQFF. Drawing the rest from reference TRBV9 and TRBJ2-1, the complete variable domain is DSGVTQTPKHLITATGQRVTLRCSPRSGDLSVYWYQQSLDQGLQFLIQYYNGEERAKGNILERFSAQQFPDLHSELNLSSLELGDSALYFCASSYGTSLYNEQFFGPGTRLTVL.

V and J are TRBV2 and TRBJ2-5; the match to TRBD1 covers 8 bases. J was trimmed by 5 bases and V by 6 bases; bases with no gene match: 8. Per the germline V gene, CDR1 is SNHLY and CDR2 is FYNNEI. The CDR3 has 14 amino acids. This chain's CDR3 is CASRRARGPETQYF. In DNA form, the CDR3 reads TGTGCCAGCAGGAGGGCCAGGGGGCCGGAGACCCAGTACTTC.

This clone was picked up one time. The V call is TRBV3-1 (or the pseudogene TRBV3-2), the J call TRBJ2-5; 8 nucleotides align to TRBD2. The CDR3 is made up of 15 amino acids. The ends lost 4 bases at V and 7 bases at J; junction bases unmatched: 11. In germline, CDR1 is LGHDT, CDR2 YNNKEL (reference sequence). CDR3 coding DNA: TGTGCCAGCAGCCTTGCGGGGGGCCAACGAGGGACCCAGTACTTC. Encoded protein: CASSLAGGQRGTQYF.

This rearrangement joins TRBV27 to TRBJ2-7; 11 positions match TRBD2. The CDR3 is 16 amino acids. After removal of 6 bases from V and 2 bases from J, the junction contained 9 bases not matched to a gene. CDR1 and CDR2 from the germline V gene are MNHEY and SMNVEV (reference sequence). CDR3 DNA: TGTGCCAGCAGCCCTATTCTAGCGGGAGGAGCCTACGAGCAGTACTTC. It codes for CASSPILAGGAYEQYF.

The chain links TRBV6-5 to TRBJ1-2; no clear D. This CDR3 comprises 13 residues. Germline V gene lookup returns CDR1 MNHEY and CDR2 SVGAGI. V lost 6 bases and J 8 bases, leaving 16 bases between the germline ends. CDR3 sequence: CASRFDLSEGYTF. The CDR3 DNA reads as TGTGCCAGCAGATTCGATCTATCGGAGGGCTACACCTTC.

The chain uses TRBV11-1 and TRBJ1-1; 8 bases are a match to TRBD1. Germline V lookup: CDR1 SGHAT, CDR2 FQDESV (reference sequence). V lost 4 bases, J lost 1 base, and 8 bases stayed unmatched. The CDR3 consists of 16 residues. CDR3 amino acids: CASSSPGGASNTEAFF. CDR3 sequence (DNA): TGTGCCAGCAGCTCCCCAGGGGGCGCGTCGAACACTGAAGCTTTCTTT.

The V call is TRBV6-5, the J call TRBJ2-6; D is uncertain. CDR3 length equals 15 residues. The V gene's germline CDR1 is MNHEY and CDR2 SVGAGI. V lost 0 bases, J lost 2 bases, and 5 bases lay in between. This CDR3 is CASSYSSAGANVLTF. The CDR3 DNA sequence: TGTGCCAGCAGTTACTCGAGCGCTGGGGCCAACGTCCTGACTTTC.

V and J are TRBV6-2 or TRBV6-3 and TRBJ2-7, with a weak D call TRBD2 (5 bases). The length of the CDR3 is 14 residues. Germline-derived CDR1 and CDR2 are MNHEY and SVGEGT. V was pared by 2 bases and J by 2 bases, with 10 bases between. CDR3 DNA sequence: TGTGCCAGCAGTTACCCCGGACTCCCCTACGAGCAGTACTTC. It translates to CASSYPGLPYEQYF.

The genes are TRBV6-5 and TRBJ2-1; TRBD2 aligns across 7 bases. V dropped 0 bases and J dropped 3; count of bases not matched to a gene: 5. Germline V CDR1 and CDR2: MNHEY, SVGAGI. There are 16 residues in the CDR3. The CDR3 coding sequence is TGTGCCAGCAGTTACTCCATGGGGGGGGTCTACAATGAGCAGTTCTTC. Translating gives CASSYSMGGVYNEQFF.

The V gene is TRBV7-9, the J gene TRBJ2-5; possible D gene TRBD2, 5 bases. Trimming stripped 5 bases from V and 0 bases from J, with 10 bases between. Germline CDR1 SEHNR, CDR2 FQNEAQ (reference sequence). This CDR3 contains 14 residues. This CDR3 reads CASSRTRDQETQYF. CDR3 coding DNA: TGTGCCAGCAGCCGAACGAGGGACCAAGAGACCCAGTACTTC.

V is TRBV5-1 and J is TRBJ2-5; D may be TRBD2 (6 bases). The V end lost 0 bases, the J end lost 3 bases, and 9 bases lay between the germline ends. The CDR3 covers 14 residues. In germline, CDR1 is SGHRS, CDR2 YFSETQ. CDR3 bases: TGCGCCAGCAGCTTGGCCGGAGGGGAAGAGACCCAGTACTTC. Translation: CASSLAGGEETQYF.

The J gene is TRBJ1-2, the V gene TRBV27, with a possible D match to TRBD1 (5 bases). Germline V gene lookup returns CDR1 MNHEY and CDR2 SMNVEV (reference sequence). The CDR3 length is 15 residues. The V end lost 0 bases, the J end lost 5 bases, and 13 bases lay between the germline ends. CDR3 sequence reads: CASSLSRDFSYGYTF. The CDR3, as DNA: TGTGCCAGCAGTTTATCCCGGGACTTCTCTTATGGCTACACCTTC.

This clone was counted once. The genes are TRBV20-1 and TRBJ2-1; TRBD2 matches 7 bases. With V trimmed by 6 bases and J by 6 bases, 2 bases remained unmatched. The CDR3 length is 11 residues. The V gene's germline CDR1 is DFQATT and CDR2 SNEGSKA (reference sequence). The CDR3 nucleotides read TGCAGTGCCCGGGGGGTCAATGAGCAGTTCTTC. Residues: CSARGVNEQFF.